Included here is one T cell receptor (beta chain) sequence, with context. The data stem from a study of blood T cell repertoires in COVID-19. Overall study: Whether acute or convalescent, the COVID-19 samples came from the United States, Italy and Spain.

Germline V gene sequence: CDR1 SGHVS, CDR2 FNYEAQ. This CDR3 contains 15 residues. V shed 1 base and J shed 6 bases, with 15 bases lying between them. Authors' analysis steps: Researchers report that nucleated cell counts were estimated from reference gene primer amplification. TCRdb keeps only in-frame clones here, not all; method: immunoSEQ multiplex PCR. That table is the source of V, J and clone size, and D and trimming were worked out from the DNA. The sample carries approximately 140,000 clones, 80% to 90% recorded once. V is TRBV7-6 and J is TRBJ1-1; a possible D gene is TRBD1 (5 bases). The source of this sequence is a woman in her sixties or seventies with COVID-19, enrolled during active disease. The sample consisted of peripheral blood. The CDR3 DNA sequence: TGTGCCAGCAGCTTAGGAGACGACAGTTGGGCTGAAGCTTTCTTT. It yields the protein CASSLGDDSWAEAFF.